This TCR beta chain appears in the sequencing data of a study of blood T cell repertoires in COVID-19. Germline V gene lookup returns CDR1 MDHEN and CDR2 SYDVKM. The CDR3 runs to 15 residues. The V and J ends lost 5 bases and 5 bases, in that order; junction bases with no gene match: 11. The table came from immunoSEQ multiplex PCR; TCRdb's copy has only in-frame clones and leaves some out. In the table there are about 240,000 clones, approximately 80% of which are singletons. The V and J genes are TRBV28 and TRBJ2-7; TRBD1 aligns across 8 bases. The material sequenced was peripheral blood. The receptor was isolated from a woman older than 75 with acute or convalescent COVID-19. CDR3 amino acids: CASSPRGWGQDEQYF. The CDR3 coding sequence is TGTGCCAGCAGTCCTCGAGGTTGGGGACAGGACGAGCAGTACTTC.